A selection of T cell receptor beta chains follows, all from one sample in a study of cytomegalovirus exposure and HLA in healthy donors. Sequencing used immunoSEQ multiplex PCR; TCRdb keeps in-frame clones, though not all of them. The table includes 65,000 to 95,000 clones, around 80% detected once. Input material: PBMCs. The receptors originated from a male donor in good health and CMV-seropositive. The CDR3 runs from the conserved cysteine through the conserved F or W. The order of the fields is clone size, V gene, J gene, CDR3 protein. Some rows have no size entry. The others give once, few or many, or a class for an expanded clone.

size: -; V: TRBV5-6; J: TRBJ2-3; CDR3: CASSKGLAGVWTDTQYF
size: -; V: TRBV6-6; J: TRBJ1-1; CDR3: CASSYTGGNTEAFF
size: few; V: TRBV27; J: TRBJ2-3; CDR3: CASGTMGGLAGVTDTQYF
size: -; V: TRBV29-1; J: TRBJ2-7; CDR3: CSVGGNTYEQYF
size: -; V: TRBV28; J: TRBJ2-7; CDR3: CASTPPTGTGIWYF
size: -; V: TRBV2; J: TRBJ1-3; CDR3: CASSVDKGNTIYF
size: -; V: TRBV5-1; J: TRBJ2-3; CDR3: CASSLVASGRTDTQYF
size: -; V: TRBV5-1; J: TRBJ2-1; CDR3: CASSPTSGSSYNEQFF
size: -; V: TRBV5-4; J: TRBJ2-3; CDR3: CASSTERGWSTDTQYF
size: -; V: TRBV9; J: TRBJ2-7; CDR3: CASSVASLVMVSYF
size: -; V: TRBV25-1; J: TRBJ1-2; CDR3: CASYDKHYGYTF
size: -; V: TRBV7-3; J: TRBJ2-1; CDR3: CASSFAAGGYNEQFF
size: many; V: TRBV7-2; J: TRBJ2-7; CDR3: CASSFGAGGGYEQYF
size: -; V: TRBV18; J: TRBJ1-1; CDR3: CASSVRGQSRAEAFF
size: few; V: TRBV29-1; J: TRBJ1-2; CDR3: CSVRGVYGYTF
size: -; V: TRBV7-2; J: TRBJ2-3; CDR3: CASSFPNTDTQYF
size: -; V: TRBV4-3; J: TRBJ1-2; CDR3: CASSDRDRVFNYGYTF
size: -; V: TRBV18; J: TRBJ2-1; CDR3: CASSPLDSYNEQFF
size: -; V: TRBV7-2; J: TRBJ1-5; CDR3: CASRKGPNNQPQHF
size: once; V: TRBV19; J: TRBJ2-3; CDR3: CASRGTSTDTQYF
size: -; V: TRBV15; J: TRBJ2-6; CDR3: CATSREEKATGANVLTF
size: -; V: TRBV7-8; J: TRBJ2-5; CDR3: CASSLGDRDQETQYF
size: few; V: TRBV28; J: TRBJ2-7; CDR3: CASSLGTLLGLAGGAFYEQYF
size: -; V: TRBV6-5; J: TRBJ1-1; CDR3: CATQDGVNTEAFF
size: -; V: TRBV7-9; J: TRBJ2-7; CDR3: CASSFFSYTRDRESYEQYF
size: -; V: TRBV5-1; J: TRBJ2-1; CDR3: CASSLGDRGSNEQFF
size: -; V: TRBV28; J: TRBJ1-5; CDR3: CASSFRSIEPQHF
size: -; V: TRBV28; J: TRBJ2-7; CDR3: CASSRATSGRNEQYF